This section outlines one T cell receptor (beta chain) sequence together with its context. It lacks a known antigen. No much larger clone is present one base from it, and per-base qualities are unavailable. This sample is part of a study of T-cell reconstitution after alpha-beta-depleted transplantation in children listed by TCRdb under 2016. Context from the whole study: Using TCR repertoire profiling, the study quantitatively followed how T-cell immune reconstitution unfolded in children after TCRalphabeta/CD19-depleted allogeneic hematopoietic cell transplantation.

What the treatment or condition label conveys for this sample: allogeneic hematopoietic cell transplantation with graft depleted of TCRalphabeta T cells and CD19 B cells. Transplant recipients were children who received TCRalphabeta/CD19-depleted allogeneic hematopoietic cell grafts. Libraries were constructed by PCR. These reads were obtained on an Illumina HiSeq 2500. TCR library preparation used molecular barcoding, with unique molecular identifiers applied to normalize quantification of the TCRbeta repertoire. TCRdb took the public reads, trimmed them with fastp at Q25, ran MiXCR for clone calling and kept in-frame beta chains. One record per CDR3 amino acid sequence lists the most common genes and DNA. The sample includes about 830,000 distinct CDR3 sequences, with 15% to 20% observed a single time. The ten largest account for roughly 4.8% of the sample. The CDR1 and CDR2 encoded by the germline V gene are SGHTA and FQGTGA. V trim: 4 bases; J trim: 1 base; unmatched bases: 5. The CDR3 runs 17 residues from the cysteine to the phenylalanine. Solely the CDR3 DNA is kept, with 51 bases framed from the first base.

Summary of the overall study and its limitations: Hyperexpanded clone frequencies declined over subsequent months; after one year, T-cell counts and TCRbeta diversity were mostly attributed to newly produced T cells. About two months after transplant, the apparently early recovery of alphabetaT-cell counts reportedly depended on just several hundred clones that had expanded rapidly and came from non-depleted graft cells. In some patients, the high TCRbeta diversity seen at day 60 was put down to recipient T cells and intrathymic progenitors that had survived conditioning.

The V gene is TRBV7-3 and the J gene is TRBJ2-5; 14 junctional bases match TRBD2. This specimen consisted of PBMCs, mostly from graft donor cells, obtained 360 days after TCRalphabeta/CD19-depleted stem cell transplant. The TCR sequence derives from a male patient younger than 18 who had a stem cell transplant for acute lymphoblastic leukemia, so the T cells may come from the graft donor. The CDR3: CASSSGLAGGRQETQYF. The nucleotide sequence is TGTGCCAGCAGCTCAGGACTAGCGGGAGGCCGCCAAGAGACCCAGTACTTC.